This T cell receptor beta chain was obtained from a study of blood T cell repertoires in COVID-19. Overall study context: Samples of COVID-19 (acute and convalescent) were obtained from the United States, Italy and Spain.

CDR1 is LNHDA and CDR2 is SQIVND in the germline V gene (reference sequence). V lost 8 bases, J lost 5 bases, and 16 bases lay in between. The CDR3 covers 14 residues. This clone showed up just once. Enrolled through a virtual design, the participants were between roughly 18 and 95 years of age and came from some 25 US areas. Symptom resolution, clearance, or two negative PCRs marked donors in Cohort 3 as recovered. Only in-frame clones appear in the TCRdb table, and some are missing; sequencing was by immunoSEQ multiplex PCR. The data show 200,000 to 250,000 clones, with 65% to 90% seen just once and more than 1.5% held by the top ten.

The specimen was PBMCs or T cells enriched from blood (not recorded which). The chain has TRBV19 and TRBJ1-3; TRBD1 is a possible D gene (5 bases). The receptor was isolated from a man aged 40-50 years who had recovered from COVID-19. This CDR3 reads CASRVGGARNTIYF. The CDR3 coding sequence is TGTGCCAGTCGAGTCGGCGGGGCTAGAAACACCATATATTTT.